The 18 T cell receptor beta chains listed next were all sequenced from one sample in a study of cytotoxic CD8 clonotypes in ibrutinib-treated CLL. TCRdb's copy holds only in-frame clones and misses some; the assay was immunoSEQ multiplex PCR. Of 250,000 to 350,000 clones in the sample, less than 85% were seen once. Specimen: PBMCs, collected at disease progression, from a patient treated with ibrutinib. The receptors were gathered from a human donor with chronic lymphocytic leukemia.

The chain combines TRBV11-2 with TRBJ2-7; D is perhaps TRBD1 or TRBD2 (6 bases each). The CDR3 consists of 16 residues. V lost 1 base, J lost 7 bases, and 20 bases lay in between. From germline, CDR1 is SGHAT and CDR2 FQNNGV. The CDR3 spells CASSLAFTGSAGEQYF. CDR3 nucleotide sequence: TGTGCCAGCAGCTTAGCCTTTACAGGGTCCGCGGGAGAGCAGTACTTC.

The chain combines TRBV29-1 with TRBJ1-2; no reliable D call. The CDR3 has 10 residues. Trimming took off 6 bases at V and 4 bases at J, with 6 bases between the two ends. CDR1 and CDR2 (germline): SQVTM, ANQGSEA. CDR3 in DNA: TGCAGCGTAGCGCTCTATGGCTACACCTTC. Translating it yields CSVALYGYTF.

The chain links TRBV18 to TRBJ1-5; D perhaps matches TRBD1 (5 bases). Germline CDR1 is KGHSH and CDR2 is LQKENI. Trimming removed 3 bases from V and 6 bases from J, with 18 bases in between. The CDR3 extends over 16 amino acids. Here the CDR3 reads CASSPALPGLSQPQHF. CDR3 bases: TGTGCCAGCTCACCCGCCCTCCCGGGACTGAGTCAGCCCCAGCATTTT.

The chain links TRBV15 to TRBJ2-7; D uncertain. This CDR3 has 14 residues. Trimming removed 0 bases from V and 6 bases from J, with 12 bases in between. Germline CDR1 and CDR2: LNHNV and YYDKDF (reference sequence). CDR3 residues: CATSRDLWLGEQYF. Here the CDR3 DNA reads TGTGCCACCAGCAGAGATTTATGGTTGGGCGAGCAGTACTTC.

The V and J genes are TRBV13 and TRBJ2-2; D uncertain. V lost 5 bases to trimming and J lost 2 bases, with 3 bases between them. CDR1 is PRHDT and CDR2 is FYEKMQ in the germline V gene (reference sequence). CDR3 size: 12 residues. The CDR3 DNA reads as TGTGCCAGCAGCACCAACACCGGGGAGCTGTTTTTT. It translates to CASSTNTGELFF.

J is TRBJ2-7 and V is TRBV10-1; D may be TRBD1 (5 bases). Germline V gene lookup returns CDR1 WNHNN and CDR2 SYGVQD (reference sequence). The CDR3 loop spans 14 amino acids. V lost 7 bases to trimming and J lost 4 bases, with 17 bases between them. The CDR3 DNA sequence: TGCGCCAGCACCCAAGGGGTCTGGGATTACGAGCAGTACTTC. Protein product: CASTQGVWDYEQYF.

The gene calls are TRBV5-4 and TRBJ2-6; D is ambiguous. Germline V CDR1 and CDR2: SGHNT, YYREEE (reference sequence). The CDR3 contains 16 residues. The V end lost 4 bases, the J end lost 0 bases, and 11 bases lay between the germline ends. CDR3 region: CASSIGRTSGANVLTF. In DNA, the CDR3 is TGTGCCAGCAGCATCGGACGGACCTCTGGGGCCAACGTCCTGACTTTC. Filled out from reference TRBV5-4 and TRBJ2-6, the complete variable domain reads ETGVTQSPTHLIKTRGQQVTLRCSSQSGHNTVSWYQQALGQGPQFIFQYYREEENGRGNFPPRFSGLQFPNYSSELNVNALELDDSALYLCASSIGRTSGANVLTFGAGSRLTVL.

CDR3 in amino acids: CASSEPTGQGGIGELFF. Written as DNA, the CDR3 is TGTGCCAGCAGTGAACCGACGGGACAGGGGGGGATCGGGGAGCTGTTTTTT. V is TRBV2 and J is TRBJ2-2; 11 bases are shared with TRBD1. This CDR3 has 17 amino acids. CDR1 and CDR2 (germline): SNHLY, FYNNEI. J lost 7 bases, V lost 2 bases, and 9 bases had no gene match.

J is TRBJ2-1 and V is TRBV18; D gene uncertain. Germline CDR1 is KGHSH and CDR2 is LQKENI. Trimming took off 5 bases at V and 5 bases at J, with 7 bases between the two ends. The CDR3 sequence is 12 residues long. CDR3 in DNA: TGTGCCAGCTCATTCACAGACAATGAGCAGTTCTTC. Protein sequence: CASSFTDNEQFF.

A note on this clone: Other nucleotide sequences from this sample produce the same CDR3. V and J are TRBV5-1 and TRBJ2-1; weak D call: TRBD2 (6 bases). The CDR3 is 15 amino acids. V was cut by 3 bases and J by 0 bases, with 10 bases left in between. CDR1 and CDR2 from the germline V gene are SGHRS and YFSETQ. This CDR3 reads CASSSAGSSYNEQFF. In DNA form, the CDR3 reads TGCGCCAGCAGCTCCGCCGGGAGCTCCTACAATGAGCAGTTCTTC. The full variable domain, rest sourced from reference TRBV5-1 and TRBJ2-1, is KAGVTQTPRYLIKTRGQQVTLSCSPISGHRSVSWYQQTPGQGLQFLFEYFSETQRNKGNFPGRFSGRQFSNSRSEMNVSTLELGDSALYLCASSSAGSSYNEQFFGPGTRLTVL.

This clone was counted a few times. CDR3 in DNA: TGTGCCAGCAGCCAAGATACGTTTGTTGGCGAGCAGTACTTC. It encodes CASSQDTFVGEQYF. The chain couples TRBV14 to TRBJ2-7; D is uncertain. The length of the CDR3 is 14 residues. V was trimmed by 0 bases and J by 6 bases, leaving 12 bases between them. Germline-derived CDR1 and CDR2 are SGHDN and FVKESK.

This clone has a handful of counts. The chain joins TRBV7-9 to TRBJ2-7; 11 positions agree with TRBD2. J gave up 5 bases and V 1 base, and 7 bases lay outside the gene matches. The CDR3 is 16 amino acids. Germline CDR1 SEHNR, CDR2 FQNEAQ (reference sequence). CDR3 region: CASSLVTLAGGHEQYF. The CDR3 DNA follows: TGTGCCAGCAGCTTAGTTACGCTAGCGGGAGGCCACGAGCAGTACTTC.

The rearrangement joins TRBV25-1 to TRBJ2-5, with D possibly called TRBD1 or TRBD2 (5 bases each). Trimming removed 1 base from V and 4 bases from J, with 10 bases in between. Germline values: CDR1 MGHDK, CDR2 SYGVNS. The CDR3 consists of 14 residues. This chain's CDR3 is CASSEFGAGETQYF. The CDR3 nucleotides read TGTGCCAGCAGTGAATTCGGGGCTGGAGAGACCCAGTACTTC.

The V call is TRBV6-5, the J call TRBJ2-7; D gene unclear. Germline loops: CDR1 MNHEY, CDR2 SVGAGI. Trimming took off 2 bases at V and 6 bases at J, with 8 bases between the two ends. The CDR3 consists of 12 residues. CDR3 bases: TGTGCCAGCAGTTACGGCGGTGGCGAGCAGTACTTC. Translation gives CASSYGGGEQYF.

This clone has only a few counts. The V and J genes are TRBV11-2 and TRBJ2-5; D might be TRBD2 (5 bases). This CDR3 spans 15 amino acids. The germline CDR1 and CDR2 sequences are SGHAT and FQNNGV. V lost 5 bases, J lost 4 bases, and 17 bases lay in between. CDR3: CASSPRRGKGETQYF. DNA for the CDR3: TGTGCCAGCAGCCCCCGCCGGGGAAAGGGAGAGACCCAGTACTTC.

This sequence joins TRBV9 and TRBJ2-7; 14 nucleotides match TRBD2. With 4 bases clipped from V and 7 bases from J, the junction kept 22 bases outside the gene matches. This CDR3 has 20 residues. CDR1 and CDR2 from the germline V gene are SGDLS and YYNGEE. CDR3 nucleotide sequence: TGTGCCAGCAGCATCCGGGCCGGGACTAGCGGGAGTATCCCAACTACGGAGCAGTACTTC. Translation gives CASSIRAGTSGSIPTTEQYF.

Here the CDR3 DNA reads TGTGCCAGCAGCTTGGGGACAGGGAGGGAAACTGAAGCTTTCTTT. Its translation: CASSLGTGRETEAFF. The chain carries TRBV5-4 and TRBJ1-1, with 8 bases fitting TRBD1. CDR3 length equals 15 residues. V dropped 0 bases and J dropped 5; count of bases not matched to a gene: 6. Germline assignment: CDR1 SGHNT and CDR2 YYREEE (reference sequence). The full variable domain, with the rest looked up from reference TRBV5-4 and TRBJ1-1, is ETGVTQSPTHLIKTRGQQVTLRCSSQSGHNTVSWYQQALGQGPQFIFQYYREEENGRGNFPPRFSGLQFPNYSSELNVNALELDDSALYLCASSLGTGRETEAFFGQGTRLTVV.

The chain uses TRBV5-4 and TRBJ2-3; D might be TRBD1 (5 bases). CDR1 and CDR2 from the germline V gene are SGHNT and YYREEE (reference sequence). V was cut by 0 bases and J by 0 bases, with 8 bases left in between. CDR3 size: 15 residues. The CDR3 coding sequence is TGTGCCAGCAGCTTGGGGGGCACTAGCACAGATACGCAGTATTTT. Its protein product is CASSLGGTSTDTQYF.